This T cell receptor (beta chain) was documented in a study of cytomegalovirus exposure and HLA in healthy donors. Findings of the study overall: TCR clusters originating in the first cohort tended to co-occur in the approximately 130 validation repertoires, according to a later analysis. The classifier was said to identify cytomegalovirus status with high specificity and sensitivity. There were 150 or so TCR beta chains listed as cytomegalovirus-associated. Confirmation was obtained in vitro that a few CMV-associated chains are specific for CMV antigens.

Notes on this clone: Its antigen is unknown.

CDR1 and CDR2 (germline): MNHEY, SMNVEV (reference sequence). With 10 bases clipped from V and 2 bases from J, the junction kept 9 bases outside the gene matches. The CDR3 totals 15 residues. TCRdb's copy holds only in-frame clones and misses some; the assay was immunoSEQ multiplex PCR. The sample lists about 73,000 clones, 70% to 90% occurring once. Sequencing was done on a sample of PBMCs. V is TRBV27 and J is TRBJ2-3, with 10 positions matching TRBD2. The clonotype comes from a woman between 18 and 29 years old in good health and CMV-seropositive. DNA of the CDR3: TGTGCCACCCGCCCCGGACTAGCGGCCACAGATACGCAGTATTTT. Residues: CATRPGLAATDTQYF.